These 8 T cell receptor beta chains were all obtained from the same sample, sequenced in a study of B cell selection in AIRE deficiency. The regulatory T cell sort gate was CD4+CD25hiCD127low/negative. The protocol was immunoSEQ multiplex PCR, while the TCRdb copy is restricted to in-frame clones and leaves out a portion. The sample shows approximately 24,000 clones, about nine tenths of them seen only once. The sample was CD4+CD25+ Tregs sorted from PBMCs. The receptors originated from a human donor in good health.

The chain has TRBV30 and TRBJ2-2; a weak D match, TRBD2 (7 bases). From germline, CDR1 is GTSNPN and CDR2 SVGIG (reference sequence). V dropped 1 base and J dropped 4 bases, with 13 bases sitting between them. The CDR3 extends over 15 amino acids. Written as DNA, the CDR3 is TGTGCCTGGAGTGCACGAGGGGGGGCCACCGGGGAGCTGTTTTTT. The encoded protein is CAWSARGGATGELFF.

J is TRBJ1-4 and V is TRBV5-1; 7 nucleotides match TRBD1. V lost 0 bases to trimming and J lost 0 bases; unmatched junction nucleotides: 20. CDR3 length equals 22 residues. Germline V gene data show CDR1 as SGHRS and CDR2 as YFSETQ. The CDR3 DNA is TGCGCCAGCAGCTTGGGGTATGGTCTAACAGGGGCTACTATTTCAACTAATGAAAAACTGTTTTTT. It codes for CASSLGYGLTGATISTNEKLFF.

This chain links TRBV5-6 with TRBJ2-7; D not resolved. The length of the CDR3 is 15 residues. Between the trimmed V and J ends, which lost 1 base and 0 bases, there was a span of 11 bases. The germline CDR1 and CDR2 sequences are SGHDT and YYEEEE. Here the CDR3 DNA reads TGTGCCAGCAGCTTGCGGGCCACATTCTCCTACGAGCAGTACTTC. Its protein product is CASSLRATFSYEQYF.

V usage is TRBV6-5 and J usage is TRBJ2-7; TRBD2 is a possible D gene (6 bases). CDR3 length: 13 residues. The ends were cut back, 2 bases at V and 1 base at J, with 6 bases in the middle. Germline V lookup: CDR1 MNHEY, CDR2 SVGAGI. CDR3 in DNA: TGTGCCAGCAGTTACCTAGCGTCCTACGAGCAGTACTTC. Translation gives CASSYLASYEQYF.

The chain recombines TRBV7-9 with TRBJ1-1; no definite D call. The CDR3 is 16 residues long. Trimming took off 1 base at V and 0 bases at J, with 12 bases between the two ends. Germline V gene sequence: CDR1 SEHNR, CDR2 FQNEAQ (reference sequence). CDR3 protein: CASSLGSSALNTEAFF. The CDR3 DNA follows: TGTGCCAGCAGCTTAGGTAGTTCGGCTTTGAACACTGAAGCTTTCTTT. Full variable domain (rest looked up from reference TRBV7-9 and TRBJ1-1): DTGVSQNPRHKITKRGQNVTFRCDPISEHNRLYWYRQTLGQGPEFLTYFQNEAQLEKSRLLSDRFSAERPKGSFSTLEIQRTEQGDSAMYLCASSLGSSALNTEAFFGQGTRLTVV.

The chain carries TRBV5-1 and TRBJ1-2, with 7 nucleotides matching TRBD1. V lost 2 bases to trimming and J lost 7 bases; unmatched junction nucleotides: 5. This CDR3 is 13 amino acids long. Germline V gene lookup returns CDR1 SGHRS and CDR2 YFSETQ. CDR3 sequence reads: CASSFGDRGGYTF. CDR3 bases: TGCGCCAGCAGCTTTGGGGACAGAGGTGGCTACACCTTC.

The gene calls are TRBV19 and TRBJ2-6, with 12 positions matching TRBD1. Germline V CDR1 and CDR2: LNHDA, SQIVND (reference sequence). CDR3 length: 19 amino acids. Germline trimming cut 7 bases from V and 3 bases from J; bases unmatched to any gene: 13. The CDR3 region is CASKVGPGTGGGGANVLTF. CDR3 sequence (DNA): TGTGCCAGTAAAGTCGGTCCGGGGACAGGGGGCGGTGGGGCCAACGTCCTGACTTTC.

The chain links TRBV19 to TRBJ2-2; D not resolved. The V and J ends lost 5 bases and 5 bases respectively, with 12 bases between them. This CDR3 spans 14 amino acids. The germline V gene encodes CDR1 LNHDA and CDR2 SQIVND (reference sequence). CDR3 region: CASSGAGWTGELFF. In DNA, the CDR3 is TGTGCCAGTAGTGGCGCAGGATGGACCGGGGAGCTGTTTTTT.